Below are 23 T cell receptor beta chains sequenced from a single sample in a study of control samples from healthy donors and cancer patients. Produced via immunoSEQ multiplex PCR; TCRdb's table is partial and in-frame only. The table has about 96,000 clones, 85% to 95% seen once; the top ten hold 6.5% to 9.5%. The material sequenced was blood. The receptors come from a man between 18 and 35 years old in good health.

V usage is TRBV7-6 and J usage is TRBJ1-2; 10 nucleotides match TRBD1. V dropped 7 bases and J dropped 5; count of bases not matched to a gene: 13. This CDR3 spans 16 amino acids. CDR1 is SGHVS and CDR2 is FNYEAQ in the germline V gene. CDR3: CASTPSRGQGSYGYTF. In DNA, the CDR3 is TGTGCCAGCACACCCTCGAGGGGACAGGGGAGTTATGGCTACACCTTC.

The chain employs TRBV9 and TRBJ1-2, with D hard to call. Trimming left V 0 bases short and J 8 bases short, with 17 bases between. The CDR3 sequence is 15 residues long. CDR1 SGDLS and CDR2 YYNGEE come from the germline V gene. CDR3 protein: CASSVDLGITGGYTF. DNA of the CDR3: TGTGCCAGCAGCGTAGACCTGGGAATTACGGGCGGCTACACCTTC.

In this sample, this clone turned up once. The CDR3 reads CASSLLGTGSEKLFF. In DNA, the CDR3 is TGTGCCAGCAGCCTGCTCGGGACAGGGTCTGAAAAACTGTTTTTT. J is TRBJ1-4 and V is TRBV6-5; 9 positions agree with TRBD1. Germline lookup yields CDR1 MNHEY and CDR2 SVGAGI. The junction had 9 bases not matched to a gene; V was cut back by 6 bases and J by 7 bases. The CDR3 is made up of 15 amino acids.

V usage is TRBV6-1 and J usage is TRBJ1-2; possible D gene TRBD1, 5 bases. V lost 0 bases and J lost 3, with 11 bases in between. CDR3 length: 15 amino acids. Germline V CDR1 and CDR2: MNHNS, SASEGT. The CDR3 region is CASSEASVTDYGYTF. CDR3 nucleotide sequence: TGTGCCAGCAGTGAAGCGAGCGTGACAGACTATGGCTACACCTTC.

The chain has TRBV9 and TRBJ2-2; D unresolved. In germline, CDR1 is SGDLS, CDR2 YYNGEE. V was clipped by 4 bases and J by 4 bases, with 8 bases between them. The CDR3 contains 13 residues. This chain's CDR3 is CASSTLVTGELFF. The DNA of the CDR3 is TGTGCCAGCAGCACCCTTGTCACCGGGGAGCTGTTTTTT. Together with reference TRBV9 and TRBJ2-2, the CDR3 gives the full variable domain: DSGVTQTPKHLITATGQRVTLRCSPRSGDLSVYWYQQSLDQGLQFLIQYYNGEERAKGNILERFSAQQFPDLHSELNLSSLELGDSALYFCASSTLVTGELFFGEGSRLTVL.

The chain carries TRBV30 and TRBJ1-1; D is perhaps TRBD1 (5 bases). This CDR3 comprises 17 residues. Germline V gene lookup returns CDR1 GTSNPN and CDR2 SVGIG (reference sequence). Trimming stripped 4 bases from V and 0 bases from J, with 21 bases between. The DNA for the CDR3 is TGTGCCTGGATTTCGTCGACAGCTCTTTTCATGAACACTGAAGCTTTCTTT. This sequence encodes CAWISSTALFMNTEAFF.

This clone was recorded once. The genes are TRBV5-6 and TRBJ1-1; D ambiguous. V shed 4 bases and J shed 1 base, with 14 bases lying between them. The CDR3 consists of 15 residues. CDR1 and CDR2 (germline): SGHDT, YYEEEE. DNA for the CDR3: TGTGCCAGCAGCGCCTATCTAGGGTGGAACACTGAAGCTTTCTTT. Its translation: CASSAYLGWNTEAFF.

The CDR3 sequence: CASSRGGGTEAFF. The CDR3 bases are TGTGCCAGCAGTAGAGGGGGAGGAACTGAAGCTTTCTTT. V gene TRBV25-1 combines with J gene TRBJ1-1, with a tentative D call TRBD1 (6 bases). Trimming shortened V by 5 bases and J by 5 bases, and 12 bases separated the two germline ends. CDR3 length: 13 residues. CDR1 MGHDK and CDR2 SYGVNS come from the germline V gene.

The chain combines TRBV2 with TRBJ2-1; the match to TRBD2 covers 11 bases. The junction had 2 bases not matched to a gene; V was cut back by 2 bases and J by 5 bases. The CDR3 runs 15 residues. Looked up from germline, CDR1 is SNHLY and CDR2 is FYNNEI. DNA for the CDR3: TGTGCCAGCAGTGAAACTAGCGGGGGACACAATGAGCAGTTCTTC. It specifies CASSETSGGHNEQFF.

The rearrangement joins TRBV18 to TRBJ1-1, with TRBD1 identical over 8 bases. J gave up 4 bases and V 1 base, and 2 bases lay outside the gene matches. CDR1 is KGHSH, CDR2 LQKENI, per germline. This CDR3 is 14 amino acids long. The CDR3 DNA reads as TGTGCCAGCTCACCACGGACAGGGAGCACTGAAGCTTTCTTT. Protein product: CASSPRTGSTEAFF.

The V and J genes are TRBV10-2 and TRBJ2-3; 7 nucleotides line up with TRBD1. The junction had 7 bases not matched to a gene; V was cut back by 5 bases and J by 2 bases. The CDR3 is 15 amino acids. The V gene's germline CDR1 is WSHSY and CDR2 SAAADI. CDR3 DNA sequence: TGCGCCAGCAGTCGCACGGGACAGTTCACAGATACGCAGTATTTT. This translates into CASSRTGQFTDTQYF.

The J gene is TRBJ2-1, the V gene TRBV5-1; D is perhaps TRBD1 (6 bases). Deletions cut 4 bases from V and 5 bases from J, with 16 bases between. The CDR3 is made up of 15 amino acids. Per germline, CDR1 SGHRS and CDR2 YFSETQ. This chain's CDR3 is CASSVTGQGNNEQFF. The DNA of the CDR3 is TGCGCCAGCAGCGTTACGGGGCAGGGGAACAATGAGCAGTTCTTC.

The CDR3: CASSSTNYGYTF. The CDR3 region has the DNA TGTGCCAGCAGCTCCACTAACTATGGCTACACCTTC. V is TRBV14 and J is TRBJ1-2; D not resolved. CDR3 size: 12 residues. Germline-derived CDR1 and CDR2 are SGHDN and FVKESK. Trimming pared 5 bases from V and 0 bases from J, leaving 4 bases between.

The chain employs TRBV3-1 (or the pseudogene TRBV3-2) and TRBJ1-5; 9 nucleotides agree with TRBD1. Germline V gene sequence: CDR1 LGHDT, CDR2 YNNKEL (reference sequence). Losses at the gene ends were 1 base for V and 16 bases for J; bases not matched to a gene: 5. This CDR3 region has 12 residues. CDR3 in amino acids: CASSQGTGVRHF. The CDR3 DNA reads as TGTGCCAGCAGCCAAGGGACAGGGGTACGCCATTTT.

This chain joins TRBV5-1 and TRBJ1-1, with TRBD1 as a possible D gene (6 bases). Trimming stripped 0 bases from V and 6 bases from J, with 18 bases between. Germline assignment: CDR1 SGHRS and CDR2 YFSETQ. The CDR3 is 16 amino acids. This chain's CDR3 is CASSLARQAGAAEAFF. CDR3 sequence (DNA): TGCGCCAGCAGCTTGGCCAGGCAAGCAGGGGCGGCTGAAGCTTTCTTT.

The rearrangement uses TRBV18 and TRBJ1-1; D remains unclear. The V and J ends lost 3 bases and 3 bases respectively, with 11 bases between them. The CDR3 runs to 14 residues. The germline V gene encodes CDR1 KGHSH and CDR2 LQKENI. CDR3 loop: CASSPRSLDTEAFF. In nucleotides, the CDR3 is TGTGCCAGCTCACCTCGGAGTTTGGACACTGAAGCTTTCTTT.

Regarding this clone: This sample includes further DNA sequences coding for the same CDR3. This rearrangement joins TRBV7-9 to TRBJ1-2; D gene uncertain. The germline V gene has CDR1 SEHNR and CDR2 FQNEAQ (reference sequence). Trimming took 1 base from V and 3 from J, leaving 6 bases between them. The CDR3 has 13 residues. In nucleotides, the CDR3 is TGTGCCAGCAGCTTAGGGGCGGACTATGGCTACACCTTC. It yields the protein CASSLGADYGYTF.

Written as DNA, the CDR3 is TGTGCCAGCAGTTTGGGACCAGAGAAGTTCTTC. It yields the protein CASSLGPEKFF. The genes are TRBV12-3 or TRBV12-4 and TRBJ2-1; D is perhaps TRBD1 or TRBD2 (5 bases each). CDR3 length: 11 amino acids. Trimming cost V 3 bases and J 14 bases, with 11 bases left between them.

CDR3 in DNA: TGCGCCAGCAGCCAAGATCCAGGCCTAGGATTATCTGGAGAGCAGTACTTC. Protein: CASSQDPGLGLSGEQYF. The V and J genes are TRBV4-1 and TRBJ2-7; D unclear. V was clipped by 0 bases and J by 7 bases, with 22 bases between them. Germline CDR1 MGHRA, CDR2 YSYEKL. This CDR3 spans 17 amino acids.

CDR3 nucleotide sequence: TGTGCCAGCAGTCCTGGACCCATGAACACTGAAGCTTTCTTT. This gives the protein CASSPGPMNTEAFF. The rearrangement uses TRBV7-3 and TRBJ1-1; D gene unclear. V dropped 6 bases and J dropped 0 bases, with 11 bases sitting between them. The CDR3 is made up of 14 amino acids. Germline V gene sequence: CDR1 SGHTA, CDR2 FQGTGA.

This rearrangement joins TRBV27 to TRBJ1-5; 11 nucleotides align to TRBD1. CDR1 MNHEY and CDR2 SMNVEV come from the germline V gene (reference sequence). V gave up 6 bases and J gave up 5 bases; unmatched junction bases: 3. The CDR3 is 14 amino acids. Here the CDR3 reads CASSAGQGDQPQHF. CDR3 sequence (DNA): TGTGCCAGCAGCGCGGGACAGGGGGATCAGCCCCAGCATTTT.

The chain combines TRBV12-3 or TRBV12-4 with TRBJ1-4, with TRBD1 matching 9 bases. The CDR3 spans 13 residues. The V and J ends lost 9 bases and 7 bases, in that order; junction bases with no gene match: 6. CDR3 protein: CASRGQGGEKLFF. CDR3 DNA sequence: TGTGCCAGTAGGGGACAGGGAGGTGAAAAACTGTTTTTT.

The chain has TRBV27 and TRBJ2-7; possible D gene TRBD1, 6 bases. V lost 0 bases to trimming and J lost 6 bases, with 18 bases between them. The CDR3 is made up of 16 amino acids. CDR1 is MNHEY and CDR2 is SMNVEV in the germline V gene (reference sequence). CDR3 residues: CASSLSGQGPTSEQYF. The DNA for the CDR3 is TGTGCCAGCAGTTTATCAGGGCAGGGGCCAACGTCCGAGCAGTACTTC.